This T cell receptor beta chain was obtained from a study of STAT5B mutations in CD4+ large granular lymphocyte leukemia. Study summary: The CDR3 'QG' motif was associated with a particular HLA allele among healthy donors. General study results and limits: CD4-sorted patient repertoires seemed more clonal than healthy CD4+ repertoires. Top patient clones used TRBV06 genes more often: 8/27 versus 2/35 in controls.

Using immunoSEQ multiplex PCR, the repertoire was profiled, and TCRdb retains in-frame clones only, with some absent. The data show some 51,000 clones, about four fifths seen once. Only one count was recorded for this clone. Its antigen remains unidentified. The germline V gene has CDR1 SGDLS and CDR2 YYNGEE. Between the trimmed V and J ends, which lost 0 bases and 5 bases, there was a span of 6 bases. The CDR3 is 13 amino acids. The J gene is TRBJ2-1, the V gene TRBV9, with D uncertain. Material: CD4+ T cells from blood buffy coats. This TCR came from a human donor in good health. The CDR3 sequence: CASSVASHNEQFF. The CDR3 DNA reads TGTGCCAGCAGCGTAGCGAGTCACAATGAGCAGTTCTTC.